Each of the 28 T cell receptor beta chains below was sequenced from the same sample in a study of early T cells in non-severe SARS-CoV-2 infection. TCRdb re-analysed the 5' RACE reads in MiXCR, keeping a single row per CDR3 protein. The repertoire holds about 77,000 distinct CDR3 sequences, with more than 7.5% as singletons. The sample was whole blood. The receptors shown here come from an adult who was a healthcare worker with PCR-confirmed SARS-CoV-2 infection or an uninfected control (not recorded which).

This clonotype appeared many times. The chain is built from TRBV9 and TRBJ2-1, with TRBD2 matching 8 bases. The V segment lost 6 bases and the J segment 12 bases; nucleotides outside the gene matches: 11. The CDR3 covers 13 residues. Germline V gene lookup returns CDR1 SGDLS and CDR2 YYNGEE. The CDR3 here is CASTSGSGSGQFF. In DNA form, the CDR3 reads TGTGCCAGCACAAGCGGGAGCGGCTCCGGGCAGTTCTTC.

Notes on this clonotype: One end of the junction fails to match germline, which may point to a read error. The chain recombines TRBV6-1 with TRBJ2-1; 9 nucleotides agree with TRBD1. CDR3 size: 14 residues. Germline-derived CDR1 and CDR2 are MNHNS and SASEGT. CDR3 protein: CASSRDRVYNEQFF. CDR3 nucleotide sequence: TGCGCCAGCAGCCGGGACAGGGTCTACAATGAGCAGTTCTTC.

This clonotype has ten or more counts. Here the CDR3 DNA reads TGTGCCAGCAGCTTCGGCACCTTCACAGATACGCAGTATTTT. This gives the protein CASSFGTFTDTQYF. The rearrangement uses TRBV5-5 and TRBJ2-3; unclear D gene. CDR3 length equals 14 residues. V lost 2 bases and J 2 bases, leaving 9 bases between the germline ends. Germline V lookup: CDR1 SGHKS, CDR2 YYEKEE (reference sequence).

About this clonotype itself: A much larger clone is a single base away; this may be a read error. The genes are TRBV5-1 and TRBJ1-6, with a weak D call TRBD1 (5 bases). V was shortened by 3 bases and J by 5 bases, with 18 bases between the two germline ends. The CDR3 loop spans 17 amino acids. The germline V gene encodes CDR1 SGHRS and CDR2 YFSETQ. CDR3 nucleotides: TGCGCCAGCAGCTGCGCCGGGGCCATTAGGGATAATTCACCCCTCCACTTT. Protein: CASSCAGAIRDNSPLHF. The entire variable domain, with the rest obtained from reference TRBV5-1 and TRBJ1-6, is as follows: KAGVTQTPRYLIKTRGQQVTLSCSPISGHRSVSWYQQTPGQGLQFLFEYFSETQRNKGNFPGRFSGRQFSNSRSEMNVSTLELGDSALYLCASSCAGAIRDNSPLHFGNGTRLTVT.

This clonotype was counted at least ten times. J is TRBJ2-5 and V is TRBV5-1, with 9 positions matching TRBD2. The ends lost 4 bases at V and 7 bases at J; junction bases unmatched: 14. The CDR3 covers 16 residues. Germline V gives CDR1 SGHRS, CDR2 YFSETQ. As DNA, the CDR3 is TGCGCCAGCAGCCTTAGCGGGAGTTCCGTCGGTGGGACCCAGTACTTC. Amino acids: CASSLSGSSVGGTQYF.

At least ten counts were recorded for this clonotype. V usage is TRBV7-2 and J usage is TRBJ1-5, with D possibly matching TRBD1 (5 bases). Trimming took 5 bases from V and 10 from J, leaving 21 bases between them. The CDR3 contains 15 residues. CDR1 SGHTA and CDR2 FQGNSA come from the germline V gene. DNA of the CDR3: TGTGCCAGCAGCCAAGTGGGGCAGGGCGGACAACCCCAGCATTTT. Translation: CASSQVGQGGQPQHF.

In this sample, this clonotype turned up many times. The chain links TRBV11-2 to TRBJ2-7; TRBD2 matches 11 bases. The CDR3 has 15 residues. Germline V gives CDR1 SGHAT, CDR2 FQNNGV. The V and J ends lost 5 bases and 8 bases, in that order; junction bases with no gene match: 11. The CDR3 is CASSPLSGRAVKQYF. Written as DNA, the CDR3 is TGTGCCAGCAGCCCCCTTAGCGGGAGGGCCGTTAAGCAGTACTTC.

This clonotype was recorded at least ten times. The chain combines TRBV7-2 with TRBJ2-4, with 10 nucleotides matching TRBD1. This CDR3 comprises 16 residues. The V and J ends lost 7 bases and 9 bases, in that order; junction bases with no gene match: 15. The V gene's germline CDR1 is SGHTA and CDR2 FQGNSA. The CDR3 DNA sequence: TGTGCCAGCAATCCAAAGCCGGGACAGGGGAGGGGCATTCAGTACTTC. Translation gives CASNPKPGQGRGIQYF.

The chain employs TRBV6-1 and TRBJ1-6; the D gene is possibly TRBD1 (5 bases). CDR1 is MNHNS and CDR2 is SASEGT in the germline V gene. V was clipped by 0 bases and J by 7 bases, with 10 bases between them. The CDR3 spans 15 residues. The CDR3, as DNA: TGTGCCAGCAGTGAAGCTCCGGGGGGGAATTCACCCCTCCACTTT. This gives the protein CASSEAPGGNSPLHF.

This clonotype came up many times. In DNA form, the CDR3 reads TGTGCCAGCAGTCTGGCTTGGCAGCAGTACTTC. Its protein is CASSLAWQQYF. The chain has TRBV25-1 and TRBJ2-7; D gene unclear. V was clipped by 5 bases and J by 8 bases, with 10 bases between them. The germline V gene has CDR1 MGHDK and CDR2 SYGVNS. This CDR3 comprises 11 residues.

This chain joins TRBV6-5 and TRBJ2-6; D may be TRBD2 (6 bases). Trimming left V 8 bases short and J 1 base short, with 12 bases between. The V gene's germline CDR1 is MNHEY and CDR2 SVGAGI. The CDR3 length is 15 residues. CDR3 DNA: TGTGCCAGCCAAAGGGCGGGATCTGGGGCCAACGTCCTGACTTTC. Its protein is CASQRAGSGANVLTF.

This clonotype was observed many times. The V call is TRBV10-3, the J call TRBJ2-2; D is unresolved. Trimming cost V 6 bases and J 6 bases, with 11 bases left between them. The germline CDR1 and CDR2 sequences are ENHRY and SYGVKD. The CDR3 runs 13 residues. CDR3 nucleotide sequence: TGTGCCATCAGCCTGGATGCCCCCGGGGAGCTGTTTTTT. Translation gives CAISLDAPGELFF.

The chain joins TRBV12-3 or TRBV12-4 to TRBJ2-1, with TRBD2 identical over 11 bases. Trimming cost V 7 bases and J 6 bases; bases outside gene matches: 8. CDR3 size: 15 residues. CDR3 bases: TGTGCCAGCACACGCGGGACTAGCGGATCCAATGAGCAGTTCTTC. Encoded protein: CASTRGTSGSNEQFF.

This clonotype was seen ten or more times. The chain recombines TRBV4-2 with TRBJ2-7; D perhaps matches TRBD1 (5 bases). The V gene lost 1 base and the J gene lost 0 bases, with 13 bases spanning the gap. Germline loops: CDR1 LGHNA, CDR2 YNFKEQ. CDR3 length: 16 residues. CDR3 loop: CASSQGFQGRSYEQYF. Written as DNA, the CDR3 is TGTGCCAGCAGCCAAGGATTCCAGGGTCGCTCCTACGAGCAGTACTTC.

This clonotype has at least ten counts. The genes are TRBV6-6 and TRBJ1-2; tentative D call: TRBD1 (6 bases). Germline V CDR1 and CDR2: MNHNY, SVGAGI (reference sequence). The V gene lost 2 bases and the J gene lost 3 bases, with 10 bases spanning the gap. The CDR3 runs to 14 residues. The CDR3 is CASSYPDSYYGYTF. The CDR3 DNA reads TGTGCCAGCAGTTACCCGGACAGTTACTATGGCTACACCTTC.

This clonotype was picked up many times. The rearrangement uses TRBV20-1 and TRBJ2-7; possibly TRBD2 for D (5 bases). Per the germline V gene, CDR1 is DFQATT and CDR2 is SNEGSKA (reference sequence). This CDR3 is 14 amino acids long. The V and J ends lost 0 bases and 3 bases respectively, with 12 bases between them. CDR3 region: CSARERAVNYEQYF. Here the CDR3 DNA reads TGCAGTGCTAGAGAGCGGGCAGTGAACTACGAGCAGTACTTC.

V usage is TRBV20-1 and J usage is TRBJ2-7, with a possible D match to TRBD1 (7 bases). V gave up 0 bases and J gave up 3 bases, with 21 bases separating them. The CDR3 runs 17 residues. Germline loops: CDR1 DFQATT, CDR2 SNEGSKA (reference sequence). The CDR3 coding sequence is TGCAGTGCTAGAGATATTCAGGGGGGAGTGGGGTTCTACGAGCAGTACTTC. This sequence encodes CSARDIQGGVGFYEQYF.

This clonotype was recorded a few times. DNA for the CDR3: TGTGCCAGCAGCAAATGCCAATACTCCTATAATTCACCCCTCCACTTT. Translation: CASSKCQYSYNSPLHF. J is TRBJ1-6 and V is TRBV21-1. TRBV21-1 is a documented pseudogene. The CDR3 has 16 amino acids.

This clonotype was counted only a few times. The chain is built from TRBV28 and TRBJ2-5; TRBD1 might be the D (5 bases). V shed 3 bases and J shed 1 base, with 12 bases lying between them. The CDR3 is 15 residues long. Germline assignment: CDR1 MDHEN and CDR2 SYDVKM. The CDR3 DNA sequence: TGTGCCAGCAGTTTCGTGACAGTCAGCCAAGAGACCCAGTACTTC. It yields the protein CASSFVTVSQETQYF.

This clonotype appeared many times. CDR3: CASRRHPTYEQYF. DNA for the CDR3: TGTGCCAGCAGGCGACATCCCACCTACGAGCAGTACTTC. The chain combines TRBV27 with TRBJ2-7; no reliable D call. From germline, CDR1 is MNHEY and CDR2 SMNVEV (reference sequence). This CDR3 is 13 amino acids long. V lost 6 bases, J lost 2 bases, and 11 bases lay in between.

The DNA for the CDR3 is TGTGCCAGCAGCCCCCGAGGCGCTGAACGGAGAGCTTTCTTT. The encoded protein is CASSPRGAERRAFF. V and J are TRBV7-3 and TRBJ1-1; D unclear. Germline V gives CDR1 SGHTA, CDR2 FQGTGA. Trimming stripped 5 bases from V and 10 bases from J, with 20 bases between. This CDR3 comprises 14 residues.

V and J are TRBV3-1 and TRBJ2-3; TRBD2 aligns across 9 bases. The germline V gene encodes CDR1 LGHDT and CDR2 YNNKEL (reference sequence). The CDR3 has 16 amino acids. V was clipped by 4 bases and J by 4 bases; unmatched bases: 9. CDR3 sequence reads: CASSRRGSGSSDTQYF. For the CDR3, the DNA is TGTGCCAGCAGCCGTCGGGGTAGCGGGAGCTCAGATACGCAGTATTTT.

There are many counts of this clonotype. The chain has TRBV6-6 and TRBJ2-2; maybe TRBD2 (5 bases). Trimming took 0 bases from V and 1 from J, leaving 18 bases between them. The CDR3 length is 19 residues. The germline gives CDR1 MNHNY, CDR2 SVGAGI (reference sequence). CDR3 amino acids: CASSYSRTRSIGNTGELFF. CDR3 DNA sequence: TGTGCCAGCAGTTACTCTCGTACTAGATCGATTGGGAACACCGGGGAGCTGTTTTTT.

This clonotype was detected only a few times. The chain recombines TRBV9 with TRBJ2-7; no clear D gene. The V gene's germline CDR1 is SGDLS and CDR2 YYNGEE. Trimming took 0 bases from V and 3 from J, leaving 7 bases between them. The length of the CDR3 is 13 residues. CDR3 region: CASSVASSYEQYF. The CDR3 DNA follows: TGTGCCAGCAGCGTAGCCAGTAGCTACGAGCAGTACTTC.

In its sample, this clonotype was seen a few times. The chain has TRBV6-6 and TRBJ1-6, with D perhaps TRBD1 (5 bases). The CDR3 has 15 residues. The germline CDR1 and CDR2 sequences are MNHNY and SVGAGI (reference sequence). V was shortened by 0 bases and J by 10 bases, with 13 bases between the two germline ends. For the CDR3, the DNA is TGTGCCAGCAGTTACTCGGGGGAAGGGTACTCACCCCTCCACTTT. It codes for CASSYSGEGYSPLHF.

This clonotype was picked up a small number of times. The V call is TRBV15, the J call TRBJ2-5, with D tentatively TRBD1 (5 bases). V was clipped by 0 bases and J by 5 bases, with 10 bases between them. The germline gives CDR1 LNHNV, CDR2 YYDKDF (reference sequence). The CDR3 has 14 amino acids. The CDR3 here is CATSRDQGGETQYF. The CDR3 DNA reads TGTGCCACCAGCAGAGATCAGGGTGGGGAGACCCAGTACTTC.

The chain recombines TRBV4-1 with TRBJ2-5; maybe TRBD1 (6 bases). Germline V gives CDR1 MGHRA, CDR2 YSYEKL. CDR3 length equals 14 residues. V dropped 2 bases and J dropped 3 bases, with 10 bases sitting between them. Here the CDR3 reads CASSQWAGEETQYF. The CDR3 DNA follows: TGCGCCAGCAGCCAATGGGCAGGGGAAGAGACCCAGTACTTC.

In this sample, this clonotype turned up many times. The J gene is TRBJ2-5, the V gene TRBV12-3 or TRBV12-4; the D gene is possibly TRBD1 (5 bases). The CDR3 is 16 residues long. Trimming took off 5 bases at V and 2 bases at J, with 18 bases between the two ends. In DNA form, the CDR3 reads TGTGCCAGCAGTGGGTCACAACTGTGGACACAAGAGACCCAGTACTTC. Amino acids: CASSGSQLWTQETQYF.